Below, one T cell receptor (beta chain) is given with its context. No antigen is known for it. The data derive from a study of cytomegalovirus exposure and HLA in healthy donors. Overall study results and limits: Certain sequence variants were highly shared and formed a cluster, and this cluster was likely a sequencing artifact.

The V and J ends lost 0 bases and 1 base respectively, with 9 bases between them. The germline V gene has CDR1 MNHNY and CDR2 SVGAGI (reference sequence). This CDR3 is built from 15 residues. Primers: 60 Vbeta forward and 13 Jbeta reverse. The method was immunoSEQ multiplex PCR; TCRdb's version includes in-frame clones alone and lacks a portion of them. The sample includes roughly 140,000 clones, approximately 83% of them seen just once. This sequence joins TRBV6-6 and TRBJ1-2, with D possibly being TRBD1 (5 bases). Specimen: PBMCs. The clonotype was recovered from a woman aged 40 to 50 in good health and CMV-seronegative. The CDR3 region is CASSYSEGVNYGYTF. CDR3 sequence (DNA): TGTGCCAGCAGTTACTCAGAAGGGGTTAACTATGGCTACACCTTC.